Presented here are 3 T cell receptor beta chains from one specimen sequenced in a study of blood T cells in healthy people across ages. Primers used in a second PCR of roughly 6 to 12 cycles were a sample-barcoded 5' primer and a J-beta primer mix. TCRdb re-called the 5' RACE reads through MiXCR, storing one row per CDR3 protein. The table lists hundreds of thousands of distinct CDR3 sequences, roughly 41% of them singletons, with about 32% in the top ten. Sequenced sample: blood. The receptors were gathered from a man older than 75 in good health.

The chain combines TRBV7-8 with TRBJ2-2; 8 nucleotides agree with TRBD2. The CDR3 extends over 16 amino acids. Germline V CDR1 and CDR2: SGHVS, FQNEAQ. Germline trimming cut 1 base from V and 7 bases from J; bases unmatched to any gene: 8. The CDR3 DNA is TGTGCCAGCAGCTTAGAAGGGGGACTAGGTGGCGGGGAGCTGTTTTTT. It specifies CASSLEGGLGGGELFF.

The CDR3 sequence: CASSLFGQGAGNQPQHF. For the CDR3, the DNA is TGTGCCAGCAGTTTATTTGGTCAGGGGGCAGGAAATCAGCCCCAGCATTTT. The chain links TRBV28 to TRBJ1-5, with 8 positions matching TRBD1. This CDR3 spans 17 amino acids. In germline, CDR1 is MDHEN, CDR2 SYDVKM. Germline trimming cut 1 base from V and 4 bases from J; bases unmatched to any gene: 9. The full variable domain, completed using reference TRBV28 and TRBJ1-5, is DVKVTQSSRYLVKRTGEKVFLECVQDMDHENMFWYRQDPGLGLRLIYFSYDVKMKEKGDIPEGYSVSREKKERFSLILESASTNQTSMYLCASSLFGQGAGNQPQHFGDGTRLSIL.

V gene TRBV7-2 combines with J gene TRBJ2-3; D may correspond to TRBD1 or TRBD2 (5 bases each). CDR1 SGHTA and CDR2 FQGNSA come from the germline V gene. The V end lost 2 bases, the J end lost 4 bases, and 10 bases lay between the germline ends. The CDR3 has 14 residues. In DNA, the CDR3 is TGTGCCAGCAGCTTATATCCGGGGCCAGATACGCAGTATTTT. Encoded protein: CASSLYPGPDTQYF. The variable domain in full, completed from reference TRBV7-2 and TRBJ2-3, reads GAGVSQSPSNKVTEKGKDVELRCDPISGHTALYWYRQSLGQGLEFLIYFQGNSAPDKSGLPSDRFSAERTGGSVSTLTIQRTQQEDSAVYLCASSLYPGPDTQYFGPGTRLTVL.